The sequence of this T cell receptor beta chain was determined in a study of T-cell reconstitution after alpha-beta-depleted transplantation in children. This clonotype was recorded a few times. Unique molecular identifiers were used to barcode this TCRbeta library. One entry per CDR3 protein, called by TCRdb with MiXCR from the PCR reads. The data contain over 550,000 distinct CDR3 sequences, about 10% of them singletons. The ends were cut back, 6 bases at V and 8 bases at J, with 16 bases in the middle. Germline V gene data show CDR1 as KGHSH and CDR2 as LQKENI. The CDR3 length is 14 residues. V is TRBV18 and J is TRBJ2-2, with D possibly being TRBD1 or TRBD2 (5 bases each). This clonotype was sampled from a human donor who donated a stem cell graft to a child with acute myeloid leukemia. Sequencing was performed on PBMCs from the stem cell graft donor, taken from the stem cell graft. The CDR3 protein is CASSHLGVEGELFF. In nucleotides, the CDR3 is TGTGCCAGCTCCCACCTGGGGGTCGAAGGGGAGCTGTTTTTT. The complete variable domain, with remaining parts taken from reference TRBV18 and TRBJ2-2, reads NAGVMQNPRHLVRRRGQEARLRCSPMKGHSHVYWYRQLPEEGLKFMVYLQKENIIDESGMPKERFSAEFPKEGPSILRIQQVVRGDSAAYFCASSHLGVEGELFFGEGSRLTVL.